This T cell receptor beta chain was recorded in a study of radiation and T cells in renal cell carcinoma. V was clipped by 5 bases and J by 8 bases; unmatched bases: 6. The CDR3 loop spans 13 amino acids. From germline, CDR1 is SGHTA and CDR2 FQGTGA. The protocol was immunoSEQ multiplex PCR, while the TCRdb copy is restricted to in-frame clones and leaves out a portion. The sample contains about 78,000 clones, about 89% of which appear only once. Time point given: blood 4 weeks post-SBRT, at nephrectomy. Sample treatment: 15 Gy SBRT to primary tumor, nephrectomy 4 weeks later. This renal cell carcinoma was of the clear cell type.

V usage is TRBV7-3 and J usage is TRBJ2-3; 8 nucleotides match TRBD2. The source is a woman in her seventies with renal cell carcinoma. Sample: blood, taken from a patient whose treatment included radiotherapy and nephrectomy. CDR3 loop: CASSPTSGGTQYF. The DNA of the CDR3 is TGTGCCAGCAGCCCCACTAGCGGCGGTACGCAGTATTTT. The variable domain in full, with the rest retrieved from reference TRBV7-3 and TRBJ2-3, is GAGVSQTPSNKVTEKGKYVELRCDPISGHTALYWYRQSLGQGPEFLIYFQGTGAADDSGLPNDRFFAVRPEGSVSTLKIQRTERGDSAVYLCASSPTSGGTQYFGPGTRLTVL.